This paragraph reports one T cell receptor (beta chain). The source of the sample is a study of blood T cell repertoires in COVID-19. Study details: PBMCs, B-cell-depleted T cells, or T cells were the source of the cDNA or gDNA that made up the material.

The table came from immunoSEQ multiplex PCR; TCRdb's copy has only in-frame clones and leaves some out. The sample has roughly 220,000 clones; around 86% are singletons. CDR3 length: 16 amino acids. V was pared by 5 bases and J by 3 bases, with 18 bases between. CDR1 is SGHAT and CDR2 is FQNNGV in the germline V gene. The rearrangement joins TRBV11-2 to TRBJ2-3, with a tentative D call TRBD2 (6 bases). The receptor was derived from a woman aged 45 to 65 with COVID-19, enrolled during active disease. Sequences were obtained from peripheral blood. The chain's CDR3 is CASSGYVSGWTDTQYF. Here the CDR3 DNA reads TGTGCCAGCAGCGGGTACGTGAGCGGGTGGACAGATACGCAGTATTTT.